This T cell receptor beta chain was retrieved from a study of shared clonotypes between healthy human individuals (dated by TCRdb to 2018 to 2020). Background on the whole study: A few men and two women, aged 18 to 49 years, made up the cohort. Per donor, three plates each were used for CD4 naive and CD4 memory, two for CD8 naive, and one for CD8 memory. The study deeply sequenced blood TCR repertoires of about five healthy adults to estimate repertoire size and the extent of clonotype sharing between individuals. Libraries were prepared and TCR repertoires were sequenced by different laboratories using diverse techniques, in order to increase sequencing depth and limit assay-specific biases. Between about 0.85 and 10 billion PBMCs per donor were obtained by leukapheresis.

Donors were healthy HIV-negative adults with no recently reported acute infections or vaccinations. All donors were Caucasian adults living in Nashville, Tennessee, USA. Magnetic negative selection was used to enrich CD4+ T cells, after which naive cells were positively selected on CD45RA and the negative fraction became the memory subset. After blood collection by leukapheresis, PBMCs were isolated using Ficoll-Histopaque density gradient centrifugation and then cryopreserved in the vapor phase of liquid nitrogen. Analytical flow cytometry was used to check the purity and quantity of every magnetically sorted T cell population. Genomic DNA was isolated from every sorted fraction and measured by UV absorbance on a Nanodrop 2000c. Using the deep immunoSEQ assay, multiplex PCR amplified TCR CDR3 regions from genomic DNA. Extracted genomic DNA from each cell subset was spread evenly across all wells of several immunoSEQ 96-well plates, with each plate serving as a replicate. For sorted subsets, approximately 210 ng genomic DNA, equal to tens of thousands of T cell genomes, was loaded into each replicate PCR. The purified libraries were quantified using a Qubit 3.0 fluorometer, sized with a Bioanalyzer 2100, and then quantified again using the KAPA Library Quantification kit. A separate single-read 150-cycle Illumina NextSeq 550 flow cell was used to sequence each immunoSEQ 96-well plate. The authors' pipeline ran thus. The immunoSEQ output contained only junctional sequences without quality scores, so filtering could not match that applied to full-length reads. To assign V/J genes and CDR3, sequences were annotated against IMGT germline references using PyIR, a Python wrapper for IgBLAST v1.9. Reads with weak V/J assignments (E-value above 1e-6), missing CDR3, stop codons, out-of-frame junctions, or ambiguous translated residues were removed. A V3J clonotype was defined by an identical inferred V gene, J gene, and CDR3 amino acid sequence. Percentage overlap between repertoires was computed as shared unique clonotypes divided by the size of the smaller repertoire. Richness of each repertoire was evaluated using RTK rarefaction, the Chao1 estimator, and Recon v2.1 estimates of unobserved clonotypes. For all TCRbeta clonotypes obtained by the gDNA method from a few donors, generation probabilities were computed with OLGA. TCRdb retrieved this table from immuneACCESS and kept in-frame rearrangements only. Not all clones are present; in checked studies, unresolved V genes account for under half, and no reason is known for the remainder. That table supplies the V and J calls and clone size; D and trimming were determined from the DNA. Across this sample there are around 1.6 million clones, with roughly 98% seen only once. Clones ranked in the top ten supply approximately 0.45% of the sample.

With respect to this clone: Its antigen remains unidentified. Base qualities are not provided; no much larger clone lies one nucleotide away.

The CDR3 has 13 amino acids, counting the end cysteine and phenylalanine. Just the 39-base CDR3 DNA is kept, in frame starting at base 1. The V end loses 10 bases and the J end loses 4 bases, and a stretch of 13 bases separates them. CDR1 and CDR2 (SNHLY, FYNNEI) derive from the germline V gene. Study-wide findings and limitations: Even with the large sequencing depth, rarefaction of the sorted-subset datasets indicated that sequencing was incomplete. About 5% of naive CD4, around 3.6% of naive CD8, 2% to 2.5% of memory CD4, and more than 0.35% of memory CD8 clonotypes were shared across several donors. Naive subsets generally had larger estimated clonotype richness than memory subsets did. Based on pairwise subsampling, the degree of clonotype sharing among donors was expected to be affected by sequencing depth. Only blood was sampled, and tissue TCR repertoires likely differ from those in blood. Because the study included only a small number of donors, the genetic and exposure-history diversity represented was limited. Compared with non-shared clonotypes, clonotypes shared by all four sorted-subset donors had higher generation probabilities.

This chain joins TRBV2 to TRBJ1-4; no D gene can be assigned with confidence. The TCR was taken from a man aged 25 to 40 in good health. Sequenced input: naive CD4+ T cells sorted from blood. The sample's cell subset or site label, decoded: CD45RA+ positively selected. Here is the DNA: TGTGCCACAAGGGAGTTTGTTAATGAAAAACTGTTTTTT. Its protein reads: CATREFVNEKLFF. With the rest looked up from the reference TRBV2 and TRBJ1-4 genes rather than sequenced, the full variable domain is EPEVTQTPSHQVTQMGQEVILRCVPISNHLYFYWYRQILGQKVEFLVSFYNNEISEKSEIFDDQFSVERPDGSNFTLKIRSTKLEDSAMYFCATREFVNEKLFFGSGTQLSVL.